This passage covers 9 T cell receptor beta chains from one sample sequenced in a study of T cells of healthy individuals. TCRdb itself ran the 5' RACE reads through MiXCR, one entry per CDR3 protein. The profile shows about 96,000 distinct CDR3 sequences, approximately 18% of them singletons. These receptors originate from a human donor in good health.

The chain joins TRBV7-9 to TRBJ2-5, with D perhaps TRBD2 (7 bases). The V gene's germline CDR1 is SEHNR and CDR2 FQNEAQ (reference sequence). The length of the CDR3 is 17 residues. Trimming removed 6 bases at V and 3 bases at J, with 23 bases between. Here the CDR3 DNA reads TGTGCCAGCAGACCCGACAGGAAGGGACTAATAAAAGAGACCCAGTACTTC. This encodes CASRPDRKGLIKETQYF.

This clonotype was recorded at least ten times. This rearrangement joins TRBV20-1 to TRBJ1-1, with TRBD1 matching 9 bases. The CDR3 runs 13 residues. The V gene end was trimmed by 2 bases and the J gene end by 10 bases; junction bases not matched to a gene: 8. Germline loops: CDR1 DFQATT, CDR2 SNEGSKA (reference sequence). DNA for the CDR3: TGCAGTGCTAGACAGGACAGGGGTTGGAGAGCTTTCTTT. Translating gives CSARQDRGWRAFF.

This chain joins TRBV28 and TRBJ1-6; D gene ambiguous. The V gene's germline CDR1 is MDHEN and CDR2 SYDVKM. The CDR3 is made up of 14 amino acids. V dropped 7 bases and J dropped 9 bases, with 16 bases sitting between them. CDR3 sequence: CASISTAHSSPLHF. In nucleotides, the CDR3 is TGTGCCAGCATTTCTACGGCCCATAGTTCACCCCTCCACTTT. The variable domain in full, completed from reference TRBV28 and TRBJ1-6, reads DVKVTQSSRYLVKRTGEKVFLECVQDMDHENMFWYRQDPGLGLRLIYFSYDVKMKEKGDIPEGYSVSREKKERFSLILESASTNQTSMYLCASISTAHSSPLHFGNGTRLTVT.

The chain couples TRBV7-9 to TRBJ1-4; possible D gene TRBD1, 5 bases. Germline V gene data show CDR1 as SEHNR and CDR2 as FQNEAQ (reference sequence). This CDR3 comprises 15 residues. Trimming left V 2 bases short and J 8 bases short, with 15 bases between. Written as DNA, the CDR3 is TGTGCCAGCAGCTTATACCAGGGCAGGGACGAAAAACTGTTTTTT. Encoded protein: CASSLYQGRDEKLFF.

This clonotype was recorded a few times. J is TRBJ1-5 and V is TRBV29-1; D is unclear. This CDR3 has 12 residues. From germline, CDR1 is SQVTM and CDR2 ANQGSEA. Trimming stripped 4 bases from V and 4 bases from J, with 8 bases between. The CDR3 protein is CSVGSGNQPQHF. As DNA, the CDR3 is TGCAGCGTTGGTTCGGGAAATCAGCCCCAGCATTTT.

This clonotype was seen only a few times. An end of the junction differs from the germline gene, which may be a read error. The chain has TRBV20-1 and TRBJ2-2, with D unclear. The CDR3 sequence is 13 residues long. From germline, CDR1 is DFQATT and CDR2 SNEGSKA (reference sequence). The DNA for the CDR3 is TGCGGTGCTAGAGCTGCTTCCACCGGGGAGCTGTTTTTT. Translated, it gives CGARAASTGELFF.

This clonotype was observed a few times. V and J are TRBV2 and TRBJ2-3; D possibly corresponds to TRBD1 (8 bases). The CDR3 loop spans 14 amino acids. V was shortened by 6 bases and J by 4 bases, with 14 bases between the two germline ends. Germline V CDR1 and CDR2: SNHLY, FYNNEI. The CDR3 here is CASSGQGGADTQYF. The DNA for the CDR3 is TGTGCCAGCAGCGGACAGGGAGGGGCAGATACGCAGTATTTT.

This clonotype was seen many times. In nucleotides, the CDR3 is TGCAGCGTGTCGACAGGTATATACACAGATACGCAGTATTTT. Its translation: CSVSTGIYTDTQYF. This chain links TRBV29-1 with TRBJ2-3; the D gene is possibly TRBD1 (6 bases). Germline V lookup: CDR1 SQVTM, CDR2 ANQGSEA. V shed 6 bases and J shed 2 bases, with 15 bases lying between them. This CDR3 contains 14 residues.

This clonotype was observed a few times. The V call is TRBV7-2, the J call TRBJ2-7; D ambiguous. Germline V gene data show CDR1 as SGHTA and CDR2 as FQGNSA. V was pared by 4 bases and J by 5 bases, with 6 bases between. CDR3 length: 11 residues. The CDR3 DNA reads TGTGCCAGCAGCTCCTGGGACGAGCAGTACTTC. It is translated as CASSSWDEQYF. Full variable domain (rest looked up from reference TRBV7-2 and TRBJ2-7): GAGVSQSPSNKVTEKGKDVELRCDPISGHTALYWYRQSLGQGLEFLIYFQGNSAPDKSGLPSDRFSAERTGGSVSTLTIQRTQQEDSAVYLCASSSWDEQYFGPGTRLTVT.